Following are 8 T cell receptor beta chains from one sample sequenced in a study of cytomegalovirus exposure and HLA in healthy donors. In the PCR, 60 Vbeta and 13 Jbeta primers were used. Profiling relied on immunoSEQ multiplex PCR, and the TCRdb table lists in-frame clones only, not all of them. This listing includes 74,000 or so clones. The specimen was PBMCs. The receptors originated from a woman aged 55-69 years in good health and CMV-seronegative.

The V and J genes are TRBV4-2 and TRBJ1-2; weak D call: TRBD1 (5 bases). The CDR3 consists of 16 residues. Germline V CDR1 and CDR2: LGHNA, YNFKEQ. The ends were cut back, 0 bases at V and 7 bases at J, with 18 bases in the middle. The CDR3, as DNA: TGTGCCAGCAGCCAAGACTGGGACGGGGGTCGGGGTGGCTACACCTTC. It codes for CASSQDWDGGRGGYTF.

V is TRBV5-4 and J is TRBJ2-2; 8 nucleotides match TRBD2. CDR1 is SGHNT, CDR2 YYREEE, per germline (reference sequence). CDR3 size: 18 residues. V lost 0 bases, J lost 0 bases, and 7 bases stayed unmatched. CDR3 loop: CASSLGLLAGSNTGELFF. The CDR3 DNA reads TGTGCCAGCAGCTTGGGTCTTCTAGCGGGTTCGAACACCGGGGAGCTGTTTTTT.

The J gene is TRBJ2-1, the V gene TRBV6-5; the match to TRBD2 covers 7 bases. CDR1 and CDR2 (germline): MNHEY, SVGAGI. The V and J ends lost 8 bases and 7 bases, in that order; junction bases with no gene match: 11. The CDR3 covers 14 residues. CDR3 region: CASGGGSFRNEQFF. The CDR3 DNA sequence: TGTGCCAGCGGTGGCGGGAGTTTTAGGAATGAGCAGTTCTTC.

As concerns this clone: The germline gene is not matched at one end of the junction; a read error may be the cause. The rearrangement uses TRBV7-7 and TRBJ1-5; D call uncertain. Germline CDR1 and CDR2: SSHAT and FNYEAQ (reference sequence). CDR3 size: 20 residues. The CDR3 region is CASSLPGKCLKPGSNQPQHF. CDR3 DNA sequence: TGTGCTAGCAGCTTACCGGGGAAATGTCTAAAGCCAGGAAGCAATCAGCCCCAGCATTTT.

The V and J genes are TRBV5-1 and TRBJ1-4, with TRBD1 as a possible D gene (5 bases). The germline gives CDR1 SGHRS, CDR2 YFSETQ. This CDR3 is built from 15 residues. The V and J ends lost 8 bases and 5 bases respectively, with 19 bases between them. CDR3 DNA sequence: TGCGCCAGTAGCCTAGTGGGCCAGGGCAATGAAAAACTGTTTTTT. This sequence encodes CASSLVGQGNEKLFF. Full variable domain (remainder filled in from reference TRBV5-1 and TRBJ1-4): KAGVTQTPRYLIKTRGQQVTLSCSPISGHRSVSWYQQTPGQGLQFLFEYFSETQRNKGNFPGRFSGRQFSNSRSEMNVSTLELGDSALYLCASSLVGQGNEKLFFGSGTQLSVL.

As regards this clone: Other DNA sequences in the sample encode the same CDR3. The chain has TRBV9 and TRBJ2-3, with D perhaps TRBD2 (7 bases). CDR1 and CDR2 (germline): SGDLS, YYNGEE. Trimming pared 0 bases from V and 6 bases from J, leaving 20 bases between. CDR3 length: 17 residues. The CDR3 reads CASSVGLGGTYTDTQYF. The CDR3 DNA follows: TGTGCCAGCAGCGTAGGGTTGGGAGGGACATACACGGATACGCAGTATTTT.

The J gene is TRBJ2-7, the V gene TRBV7-8; TRBD2 is a possible D gene (6 bases). The CDR3 loop spans 16 amino acids. Per germline, CDR1 SGHVS and CDR2 FQNEAQ. Trimming removed 1 base at V and 4 bases at J, with 17 bases between. CDR3 nucleotide sequence: TGTGCCAGCAGCTTAGTGGCAATCAGGAGGGAGTACGAGCAGTACTTC. It codes for CASSLVAIRREYEQYF.

The chain uses TRBV21-1 and TRBJ1-5; the table's D gene call, TRBD1, was not cross checked with the DNA. TRBV21-1 is described as a pseudogene. The CDR3 has 16 amino acids. The CDR3 protein is CASTSPTGSGNQPQHF. CDR3 DNA sequence: TGTGCCAGCACCTCCCCGACAGGGAGCGGCAATCAGCCCCAGCATTTT.